These T cell receptor beta chains were read from a single sample in a study of T cell repertoires in cytomegalovirus infection. What these receptors recognize is not known. TCRdb independently ran MiXCR on the reads; one entry per CDR3 protein. This table has fewer than 130,000 distinct CDR3 sequences, around 40% appearing once. This specimen consisted of CD8+ T cells from cultured PBMCs, obtained from culture after CMV antigen stimulation. The receptors were gathered from a human donor in good health (CMV status not recorded). Some clones in this sample may be carry-over from other donors' samples. Both conserved end residues are part of each CDR3. The D gene is left open where the match is weak. Size values are once, few and many counts, or a class for expanded clones, and some rows have none.

j_call,clone_size,v_call,d_call,cdr3_nt,cdr3_aa
TRBJ1-2,.,TRBV19,.,TGTGCCAGTAGTATTGGGCCCGGCTACACCTTC,CASSIGPGYTF
TRBJ1-1,.,TRBV7-8,.,TGTGCCAGCAGCCTCCAAGAGGGGGGCTTCGATTTGAACACTGAAGCTTTCTTT,CASSLQEGGFDLNTEAFF
TRBJ2-7,.,TRBV6-6,.,TGTGCCAGCAGTTATTGGGAAACGGGACCCTCCTACGAGCAGTACTTC,CASSYWETGPSYEQYF
TRBJ2-7,.,TRBV20-1,.,TGCAGTGCTAGAGCGTGGGAGGGGGGCTACGAGCAGTACTTC,CSARAWEGGYEQYF
TRBJ1-5,.,TRBV3-1,.,TGTGCCAGCCGACAGAAGAATCAGCCCCAGCAATTT,CASRQKNQPQQF
TRBJ1-1,few,TRBV27,TRBD1,TGTGCCAGCAGCTTGACAGGGATCAACACTGAAGCTTTCTTT,CASSLTGINTEAFF
TRBJ1-6,.,TRBV6-1,.,TGTGCCAGCAGTTACAAGACAGCCAGCGGTTCACCCCTCCACTTT,CASSYKTASGSPLHF
TRBJ2-7,few,TRBV12-3/TRBV12-4,.,TGTGCCAGCAGTTTTGGCAGTGACTACGAGCAGTACTTC,CASSFGSDYEQYF
TRBJ2-3,few,TRBV29-1,.,TGCAGCGTTGACCCCGGACCTAGCACAGATACGCAGTATTTT,CSVDPGPSTDTQYF
TRBJ2-1,few,TRBV6-2/TRBV6-3,TRBD2,TGTGCCAGCAGATCTCTAGCGGGGGGCTACAATGAGCAGTTCTTC,CASRSLAGGYNEQFF
TRBJ1-1,.,TRBV7-6,.,TGTGCCAGCACCCAACACCATGAAGCTTTCTTT,CASTQHHEAFF
TRBJ1-1,.,TRBV12-3/TRBV12-4,TRBD1,TGTGCCAGCACGGAGGGACAGGGTAAGATCCCTGAAGCTTTCTTT,CASTEGQGKIPEAFF
TRBJ2-1,.,TRBV7-9,TRBD2,TGTGCCAGCAGCCTGGGACTAGCGATCCACAATGAGCAGTTCTTC,CASSLGLAIHNEQFF
TRBJ1-5,.,TRBV12-5,.,TGTGCTAGTGGTTTAGATAGCAATCAGCCCCAGCATTTT,CASGLDSNQPQHF
TRBJ1-2,.,TRBV19,.,TGTGCCAGTAGTATGTGGTCGGGGCAGAGCTATGGCTACACCTTC,CASSMWSGQSYGYTF
TRBJ2-7,few,TRBV6-6,TRBD2,TGTGCCAGCAGTTACCCCCGGGGGGGCCCGGAACCCTACGAGCAGTACTTC,CASSYPRGGPEPYEQYF
TRBJ2-5,.,TRBV7-3,.,TGTGCCAGCACTCCGGGCGGGCCAGGCCAAGAGACCCAGTACTTC,CASTPGGPGQETQYF
TRBJ1-3,.,TRBV20-1,.,TGCAGTGCTAGAGATCGGGACACAAGCTCTGGAAACACCATATATTTT,CSARDRDTSSGNTIYF
TRBJ2-5,.,TRBV6-6,TRBD2,TGTGCCAGCAGTTACAGGACTAGCGTAGAGACCCAGTACTTC,CASSYRTSVETQYF
TRBJ2-7,.,TRBV20-1,.,TGCAGTGCTAGAGAGAGGGGCTTGATTGAGCAGTACTTC,CSARERGLIEQYF
TRBJ2-2,.,TRBV2,TRBD1,TGTGCCAGCAGGGAGACAGGGGCGGACGGGGAGCTGTTTTTT,CASRETGADGELFF
TRBJ2-7,.,TRBV4-1,.,TGCGCCAGCAGCGGTTTGGATGGGTACGAGCAGTACTTC,CASSGLDGYEQYF
TRBJ2-7,.,TRBV7-2,.,TGTGCCAGCAGACGTTACGAGCAGTACTTC,CASRRYEQYF
TRBJ2-1,once,TRBV24-1,TRBD2,TGTGCCACCAGTGACGGAGCGGGGGGGTACGATGAGCAGTTCTTC,CATSDGAGGYDEQFF
TRBJ2-7,once,TRBV7-6,TRBD1,TGTGCCAGCCACGAGCTGGGGACAGGGAACGACGAGCAGTACTTC,CASHELGTGNDEQYF
TRBJ2-5,.,TRBV11-2,.,TGTGCCAGCAGCTCCTCAATCGAAGAGACCCAGTACTTC,CASSSSIEETQYF
TRBJ2-7,.,TRBV20-1,.,TGCAGTGCCTTAGACACGAGCTCCTACGAGCAGTACTTC,CSALDTSSYEQYF
TRBJ1-2,few,TRBV10-3,.,TGTGCCATCAGTGAAGCGCCAGGGCCAGCTAACTATGGCTACACCTTC,CAISEAPGPANYGYTF
TRBJ1-1,.,TRBV2,TRBD1,TGTGCCAGCAGCCCCCGAAGAGGGACAGGGGAATATTTCTTT,CASSPRRGTGEYFF
TRBJ1-1,many,TRBV12-3/TRBV12-4,TRBD1,TGTGCCAGCAACGACAGGGAGGACACTGAAGCTTTCTTT,CASNDREDTEAFF
TRBJ2-2,.,TRBV28,.,TGTGCCAGCTTTAGACGGACCGGGGAGCTGTTTTTT,CASFRRTGELFF
TRBJ2-1,.,TRBV2,.,TGTGCCAGCAATCCTCCTCCGGGCCGTAGCTCCTACAATGAGCAGTTCTTC,CASNPPPGRSSYNEQFF
TRBJ2-2,once,TRBV6-5,.,TGTGCCAGCAGCTGGGGGGATACCGGGGAGCTGTTTTTT,CASSWGDTGELFF
TRBJ1-1,.,TRBV19,.,TGTGCCAGTAGTCTCAGTTTCACTGAAGCTTTCTTT,CASSLSFTEAFF
TRBJ1-1,.,TRBV27,.,TGTGCCAGCAGTTTTGCCCAGAACACTGAAGCTTTCTTT,CASSFAQNTEAFF
TRBJ1-1,.,TRBV28,.,TGTGCCAGCAGTTTATCTTGGAACACTGAAGCTTTCTTT,CASSLSWNTEAFF
TRBJ1-4,.,TRBV6-6,.,TGTGCCAGCAGTTACTCGTCGGGGGAAAAACTGTTTTTT,CASSYSSGEKLFF